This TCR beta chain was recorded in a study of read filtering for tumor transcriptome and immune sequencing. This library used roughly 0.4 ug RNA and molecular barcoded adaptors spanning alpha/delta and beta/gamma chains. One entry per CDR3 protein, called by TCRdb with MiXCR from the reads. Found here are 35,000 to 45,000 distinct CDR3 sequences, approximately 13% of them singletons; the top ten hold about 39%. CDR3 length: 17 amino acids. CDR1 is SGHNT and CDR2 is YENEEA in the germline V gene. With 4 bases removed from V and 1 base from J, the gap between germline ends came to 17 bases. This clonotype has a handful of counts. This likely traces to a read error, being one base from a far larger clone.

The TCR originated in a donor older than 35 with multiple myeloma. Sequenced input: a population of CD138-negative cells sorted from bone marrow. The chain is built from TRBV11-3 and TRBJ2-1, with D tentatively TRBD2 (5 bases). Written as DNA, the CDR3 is TGTGCCAGCAGCTCCCGCTCCTGCTCGGGGTCCTACAATGAGCAGTTCTTC. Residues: CASSSRSCSGSYNEQFF. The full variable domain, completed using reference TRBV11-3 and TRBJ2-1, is EAGVVQSPRYKIIEKKQPVAFWCNPISGHNTLYWYLQNLGQGPELLIRYENEEAVDDSQLPKDRFSAERLKGVDSTLKIQPAELGDSAVYLCASSSRSCSGSYNEQFFGPGTRLTVL.